The sequence of this TCR beta chain was determined in a study of response to subunit inactivated influenza vaccine. The CDR3 loop spans 18 amino acids. The trim removed 5 bases at V and 4 bases at J, leaving 12 bases unmatched. CDR1 and CDR2 (germline): SGHAT, FQNNGV. Study-wide results and caveats: The authors suggested that few new T cells are recruited per seasonal influenza vaccination.

As concerns this clonotype: The antigen is not known.

TCRdb recomputed calls from the RT-PCR reads with MiXCR, one row per CDR3 protein. The sample holds about 800,000 distinct CDR3 sequences, 21% seen once. This TCR derives from a man aged 50-60 years who received an inactivated influenza vaccine. This material consisted of PBMCs from blood, taken 4 to 6 days after vaccination. This chain joins TRBV11-2 and TRBJ1-3, with 12 bases identical to TRBD1. The CDR3 DNA reads TGTGCCAGCAGCCCCGTTGGGGGACAGGGGGCTAGAGGAAACACCATATATTTT. The encoded protein is CASSPVGGQGARGNTIYF. The whole variable domain, filled in from reference TRBV11-2 and TRBJ1-3, reads EAGVAQSPRYKIIEKRQSVAFWCNPISGHATLYWYQQILGQGPKLLIQFQNNGVVDDSQLPKDRFSAERLKGVDSTLKIQPAKLEDSAVYLCASSPVGGQGARGNTIYFGEGSWLTVV.